This paragraph reports one T cell receptor beta chain. This clone was observed a few times. Its antigen specificity is not known. Base qualities are not recorded, but no much larger clone differs from it by a single base. The data were taken from a study of beta chain features in type 1 diabetes (dated by TCRdb to between 2017 and 2018). About the study as a whole: Mean age, gender distribution, total cell number and subset yield did not differ between patients and healthy donors. A total of around 110,000,000 sorted cells were examined across all samples, and RNA yield correlated strongly with the number of cells per subset. The study compared TCRB repertoires of sorted circulating CD4+ T cell subsets between recently diagnosed type 1 diabetes patients and matched healthy donors. Regulatory and stem cell-like memory subsets were obtained from only 8 patients and about eight healthy donors, while naive and central memory subsets were obtained from all 30 or so donors.

All of the isolated RNA was reverse transcribed with the High Capacity cDNA Reverse Transcription Kit, so expressed TCRB transcripts were sequenced. Naive, central memory and regulatory T cell samples underwent deep immunoSEQ sequencing, averaging about 3.57 million total reads per sample. Sorted cells were lysed in RLT buffer and RNA was extracted with DNase-treated RNeasy Micro or Mini kits, depending on cell number. To prevent cross-contamination, every cell subset was processed on its own, while patient and healthy donor samples were processed together. Using the immunoSEQ multiplex PCR, TCRB sequences were amplified from cDNA into 87-bp fragments spanning the CDR3 region. Amplicons were sequenced on the Illumina HiSeq platform. Concerning the study's data processing: Synthetic template baselines were used to correct PCR bias computationally, reads within Hamming distance 2 were collapsed, and singletons that could not be merged were discarded. By aligning reads against IMGT, V, D and J genes, CDR3 length, and insertions or deletions at six rearrangement sites were assigned. Within each subset, clonotype counts were normalized to sorted cell number, and only after that were true diversity and Gini coefficients computed with the tcR R package. The overlap coefficient, calculated on TCRB nucleotide sequences, was used to quantify repertoire sharing. As a proxy for the pre-selection repertoire, out-of-frame TCRB sequences from naive cells were analyzed. What TCRdb holds here is the immuneACCESS table cut down to in-frame rearrangements. Part of the clones is not present; checked against another copy, under half of the missing clones reflect an unresolved V gene, and the others are unexplained. V, J and clone size were drawn from that table, and D and trimming were deduced from the DNA. Present in this sample are more than 250,000 clones, approximately 20% of which were seen just once. The ten largest make up around 0.03% of the sample.

Each donor gave one peripheral blood draw, approximately 110 mL on average, collected into heparinised tubes. Using a panel that included CD45RO, CCR7, CD25, CD127, CD95 and CD27, naive, central memory, regulatory and stem cell-like memory CD4+ T cells were sorted on a BD FACSAria II. Every sorted population had a purity above 95%. PBMCs were isolated right away by Lymphoprep density gradient centrifugation and were stained directly, without culture. To minimize batch effects, samples were stained and sorted in pairs, one healthy donor with one patient per experiment. Overall study outcomes, separate from this receptor: Patients with type 1 diabetes made fewer insertions and deleted more nucleotides at VDJ recombination sites, implying thymic rearrangement abnormalities. Naive, central memory and regulatory TCRB repertoires appeared more similar among patients than among healthy donors. Because cDNA was sequenced instead of genomic DNA, activated cells with high expression could be over-represented, although the groups did not differ in activation or CD3 levels. Type 1 diabetes patients showed a moderate but significant shortening of TCRB CDR3 length in all four CD4+ subsets. PCR may preferentially amplify shorter templates, but because patient and control samples were amplified and corrected together, any resulting skew would affect both groups equally. Because small numbers of individuals were included in the HLA sub-analyses, any influence of HLA type on TCRB rearrangement was left unresolved.

CDR1 and CDR2, per the germline V gene, are SGHTA and FQGNSA. Relative to germline, V is missing 4 bases and J is missing 10 bases, with 8 bases of the junction outside any gene match. Spanning cysteine to phenylalanine, the CDR3 consists of 14 amino acids. This entry keeps only the CDR3 DNA: 42 bases, framed from base 1. This sequence originates from a woman between 35 and 50 years old with type 1 diabetes. The sequencing sample was made of naive CD4+ T cells from blood. Taken with the paper, the label for cell subset or site translates to: true naive CD4+ T cells. The sequence links TRBV7-2 to TRBJ2-4; a stretch of 9 junction bases matches TRBD2. At the DNA level, the sequence is TGTGCCAGCAGCTCTCTGACTAGCGGTTATATTCAGTACTTC. Its amino acids are CASSSLTSGYIQYF.